The 2 T cell receptor beta chains listed next were all sequenced from one sample in a study of T cells after yellow fever vaccination. TCRdb ran MiXCR on the 5' RACE reads and lists one entry per CDR3 protein. The profile covers some 290,000 distinct CDR3 sequences, with roughly a tenth appearing a single time and over 3% taken by the ten largest. The source was CD4+ T cells sorted from PBMCs, collected 45 days after the yellow fever booster vaccination. These TCRs come from a young man who received the YFV17D yellow fever vaccine.

This clonotype showed up many times. V and J are TRBV20-1 and TRBJ2-5, with 8 bases identical to TRBD1. This CDR3 spans 14 amino acids. The trim removed 4 bases at V and 4 bases at J, leaving 8 bases unmatched. Germline V lookup: CDR1 DFQATT, CDR2 SNEGSKA (reference sequence). For the CDR3, the DNA is TGCAGTGCTACAGGGGGCGTGGGGAGAGAGACCCAGTACTTC. Its protein is CSATGGVGRETQYF.

This clonotype was counted only a few times. This chain joins TRBV6-5 and TRBJ2-3; D unclear. CDR3 length: 14 amino acids. The germline gives CDR1 MNHEY, CDR2 SVGAGI. V was pared by 6 bases and J by 6 bases, with 16 bases between. CDR3 in amino acids: CASRKGPLRDTQYF. Here the CDR3 DNA reads TGTGCCAGCAGGAAAGGACCACTGCGGGATACGCAGTATTTT.